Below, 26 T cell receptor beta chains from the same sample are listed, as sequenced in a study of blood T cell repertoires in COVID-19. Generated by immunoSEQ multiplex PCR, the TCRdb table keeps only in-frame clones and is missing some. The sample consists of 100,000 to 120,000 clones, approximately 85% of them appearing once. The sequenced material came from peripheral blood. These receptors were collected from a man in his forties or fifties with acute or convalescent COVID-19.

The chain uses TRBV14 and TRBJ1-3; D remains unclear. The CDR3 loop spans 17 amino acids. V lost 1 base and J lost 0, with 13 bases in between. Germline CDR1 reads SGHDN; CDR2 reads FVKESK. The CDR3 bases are TGTGCCAGCAGCCAAGGCGGGAGGGCATCCTCTGGAAACACCATATATTTT. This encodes CASSQGGRASSGNTIYF.

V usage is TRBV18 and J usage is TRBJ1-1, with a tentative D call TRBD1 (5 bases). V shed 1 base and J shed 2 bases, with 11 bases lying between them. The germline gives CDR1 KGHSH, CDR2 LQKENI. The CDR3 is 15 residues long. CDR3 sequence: CASSPLQELNTEAFF. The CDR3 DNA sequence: TGTGCCAGCTCACCACTACAGGAGTTAAACACTGAAGCTTTCTTT. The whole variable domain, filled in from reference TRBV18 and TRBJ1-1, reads NAGVMQNPRHLVRRRGQEARLRCSPMKGHSHVYWYRQLPEEGLKFMVYLQKENIIDESGMPKERFSAEFPKEGPSILRIQQVVRGDSAAYFCASSPLQELNTEAFFGQGTRLTVV.

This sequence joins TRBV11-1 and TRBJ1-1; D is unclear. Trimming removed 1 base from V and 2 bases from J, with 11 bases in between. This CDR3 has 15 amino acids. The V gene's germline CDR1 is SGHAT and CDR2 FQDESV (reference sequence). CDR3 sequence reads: CASSLEAGSNTEAFF. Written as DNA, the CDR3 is TGTGCCAGCAGCTTAGAGGCCGGGAGCAACACTGAAGCTTTCTTT. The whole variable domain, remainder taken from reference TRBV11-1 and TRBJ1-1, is EAEVAQSPRYKITEKSQAVAFWCDPISGHATLYWYRQILGQGPELLVQFQDESVVDDSQLPKDRFSAERLKGVDSTLKIQPAELGDSAMYLCASSLEAGSNTEAFFGQGTRLTVV.

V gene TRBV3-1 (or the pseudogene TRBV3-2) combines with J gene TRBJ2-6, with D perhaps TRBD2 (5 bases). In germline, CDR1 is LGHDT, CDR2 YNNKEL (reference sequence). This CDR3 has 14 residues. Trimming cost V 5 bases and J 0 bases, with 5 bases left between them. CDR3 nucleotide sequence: TGTGCCAGCAGCGGGAGCTCTGGGGCCAACGTCCTGACTTTC. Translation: CASSGSSGANVLTF.

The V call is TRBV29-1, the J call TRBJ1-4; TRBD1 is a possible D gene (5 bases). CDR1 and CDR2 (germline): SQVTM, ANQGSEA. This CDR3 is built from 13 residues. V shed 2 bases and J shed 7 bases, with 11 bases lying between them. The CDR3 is CSVERGSGEKLFF. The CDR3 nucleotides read TGCAGCGTTGAAAGGGGATCGGGTGAAAAACTGTTTTTT.

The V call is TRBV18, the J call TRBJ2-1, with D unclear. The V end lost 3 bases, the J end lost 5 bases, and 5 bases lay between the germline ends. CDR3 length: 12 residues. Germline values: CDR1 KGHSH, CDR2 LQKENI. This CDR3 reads CASSPVNNEQFF. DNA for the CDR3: TGTGCCAGCTCACCCGTTAACAATGAGCAGTTCTTC.

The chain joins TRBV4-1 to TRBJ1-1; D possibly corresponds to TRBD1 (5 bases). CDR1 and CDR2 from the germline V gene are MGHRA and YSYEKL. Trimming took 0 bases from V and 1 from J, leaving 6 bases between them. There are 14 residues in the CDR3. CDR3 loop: CASSQDQGNTEAFF. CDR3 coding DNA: TGCGCCAGCAGCCAAGATCAGGGGAACACTGAAGCTTTCTTT.

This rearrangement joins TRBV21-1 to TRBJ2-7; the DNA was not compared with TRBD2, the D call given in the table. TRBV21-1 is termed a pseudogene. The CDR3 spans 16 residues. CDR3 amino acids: CASSEEGRTYSYEQYF. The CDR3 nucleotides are TGTGCCAGCAGCGAAGAAGGCAGGACTTACTCCTACGAGCAGTACTTC.

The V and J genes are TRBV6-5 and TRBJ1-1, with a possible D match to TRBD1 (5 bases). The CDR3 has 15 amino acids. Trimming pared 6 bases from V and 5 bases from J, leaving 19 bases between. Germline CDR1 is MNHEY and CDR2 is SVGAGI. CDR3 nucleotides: TGTGCCAGCAGCTCCCGGTTGGGGGAGGGGACTGAAGCTTTCTTT. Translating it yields CASSSRLGEGTEAFF.

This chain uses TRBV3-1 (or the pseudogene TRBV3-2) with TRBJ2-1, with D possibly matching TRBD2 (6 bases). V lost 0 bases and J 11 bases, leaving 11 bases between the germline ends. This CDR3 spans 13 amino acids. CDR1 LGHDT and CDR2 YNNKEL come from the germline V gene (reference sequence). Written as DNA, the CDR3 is TGTGCCAGCAGCCAAGATAAGGGACTTAAGCAGTTCTTC. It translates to CASSQDKGLKQFF.

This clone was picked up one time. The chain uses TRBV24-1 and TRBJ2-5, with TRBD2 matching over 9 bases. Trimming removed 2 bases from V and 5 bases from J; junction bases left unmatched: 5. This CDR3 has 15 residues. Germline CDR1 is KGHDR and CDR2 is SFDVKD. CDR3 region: CATSDWVSGGETQYF. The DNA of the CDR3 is TGTGCCACCAGTGATTGGGTTAGCGGGGGTGAGACCCAGTACTTC.

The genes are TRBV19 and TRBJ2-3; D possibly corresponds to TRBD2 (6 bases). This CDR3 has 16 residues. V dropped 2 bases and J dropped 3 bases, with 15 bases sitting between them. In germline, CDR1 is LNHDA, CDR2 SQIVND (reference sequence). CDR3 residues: CASSINRAGWTDTQYF. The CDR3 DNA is TGTGCCAGTAGTATAAATCGGGCGGGGTGGACAGATACGCAGTATTTT.

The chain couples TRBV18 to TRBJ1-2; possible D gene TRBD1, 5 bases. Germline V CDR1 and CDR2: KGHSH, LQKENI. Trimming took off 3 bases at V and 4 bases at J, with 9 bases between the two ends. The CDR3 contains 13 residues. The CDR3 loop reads CASSPDIFYGYTF. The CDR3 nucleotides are TGTGCCAGCTCACCGGACATTTTCTATGGCTACACCTTC. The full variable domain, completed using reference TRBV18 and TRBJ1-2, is NAGVMQNPRHLVRRRGQEARLRCSPMKGHSHVYWYRQLPEEGLKFMVYLQKENIIDESGMPKERFSAEFPKEGPSILRIQQVVRGDSAAYFCASSPDIFYGYTFGSGTRLTVV.

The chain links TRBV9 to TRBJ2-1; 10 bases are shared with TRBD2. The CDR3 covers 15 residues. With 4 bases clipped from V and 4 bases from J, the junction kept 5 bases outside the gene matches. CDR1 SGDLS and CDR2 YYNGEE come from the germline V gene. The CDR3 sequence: CASSPGLAAYNEQFF. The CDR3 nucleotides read TGTGCCAGCAGCCCAGGACTAGCGGCATACAATGAGCAGTTCTTC.

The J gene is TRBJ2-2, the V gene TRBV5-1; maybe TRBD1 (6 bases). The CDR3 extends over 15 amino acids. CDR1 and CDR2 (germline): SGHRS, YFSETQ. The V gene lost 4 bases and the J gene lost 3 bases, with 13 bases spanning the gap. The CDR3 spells CASSPGDTDTGELFF. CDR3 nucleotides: TGCGCCAGCAGCCCCGGGGACACCGACACCGGGGAGCTGTTTTTT.

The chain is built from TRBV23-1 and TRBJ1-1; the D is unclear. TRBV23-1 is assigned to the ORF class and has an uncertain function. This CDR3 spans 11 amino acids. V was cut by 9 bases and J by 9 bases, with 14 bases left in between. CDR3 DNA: TGCGCCAGGTCAAGGCGGAGGAAAGCTTTCTTT. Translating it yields CARSRRRKAFF.

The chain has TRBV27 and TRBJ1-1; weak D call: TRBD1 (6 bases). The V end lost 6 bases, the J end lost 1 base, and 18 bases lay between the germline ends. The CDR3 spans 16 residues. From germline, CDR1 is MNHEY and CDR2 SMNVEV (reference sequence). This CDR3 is CASSLRQWTANTEAFF. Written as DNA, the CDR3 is TGTGCCAGCAGCCTGAGACAATGGACAGCGAACACTGAAGCTTTCTTT.

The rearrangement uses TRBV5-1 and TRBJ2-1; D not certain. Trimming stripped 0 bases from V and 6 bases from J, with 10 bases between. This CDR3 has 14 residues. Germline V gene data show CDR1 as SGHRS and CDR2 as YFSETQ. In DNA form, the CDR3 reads TGCGCCAGCAGCTTGGCCAGTGGGCCCAATGAGCAGTTCTTC. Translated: CASSLASGPNEQFF.

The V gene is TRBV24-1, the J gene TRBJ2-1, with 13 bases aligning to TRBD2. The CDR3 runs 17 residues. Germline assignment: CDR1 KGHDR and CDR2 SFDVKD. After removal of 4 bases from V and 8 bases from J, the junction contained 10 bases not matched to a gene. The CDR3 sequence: CATSEPITSGGAYEQFF. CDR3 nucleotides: TGTGCCACCAGTGAACCCATTACTAGCGGGGGGGCCTATGAGCAGTTCTTC.

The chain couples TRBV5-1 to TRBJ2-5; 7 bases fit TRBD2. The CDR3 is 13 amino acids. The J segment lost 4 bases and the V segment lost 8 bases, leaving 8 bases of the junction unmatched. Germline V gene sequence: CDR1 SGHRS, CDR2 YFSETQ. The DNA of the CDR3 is TGCGCCAGTCACCCCGGGGAGGGAGAGACCCAGTACTTC. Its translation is CASHPGEGETQYF.

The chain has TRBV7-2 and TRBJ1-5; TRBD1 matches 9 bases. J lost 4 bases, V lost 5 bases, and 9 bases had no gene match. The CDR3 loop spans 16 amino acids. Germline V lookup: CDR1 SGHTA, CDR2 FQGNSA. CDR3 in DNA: TGTGCCAGCAGCCCCGGGACAGGGCCCCGGAATCAGCCCCAGCATTTT. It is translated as CASSPGTGPRNQPQHF.

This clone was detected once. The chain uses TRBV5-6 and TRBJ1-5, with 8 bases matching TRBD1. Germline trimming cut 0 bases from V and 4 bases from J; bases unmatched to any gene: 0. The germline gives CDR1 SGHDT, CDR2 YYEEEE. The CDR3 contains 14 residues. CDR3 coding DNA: TGTGCCAGCAGCTTGGGGACAGGGAATCAGCCCCAGCATTTT. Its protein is CASSLGTGNQPQHF.

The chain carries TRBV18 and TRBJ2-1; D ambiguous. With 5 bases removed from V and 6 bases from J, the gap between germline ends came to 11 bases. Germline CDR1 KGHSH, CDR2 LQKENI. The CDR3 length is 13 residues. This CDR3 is CASSTTISNEQFF. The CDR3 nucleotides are TGTGCCAGCTCAACTACTATATCCAATGAGCAGTTCTTC.

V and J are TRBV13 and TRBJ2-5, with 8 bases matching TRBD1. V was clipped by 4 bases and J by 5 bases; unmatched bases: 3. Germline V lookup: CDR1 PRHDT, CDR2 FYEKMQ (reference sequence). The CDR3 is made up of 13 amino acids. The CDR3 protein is CASSYRGAETQYF. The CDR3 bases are TGTGCCAGCAGCTACAGGGGGGCGGAGACCCAGTACTTC.

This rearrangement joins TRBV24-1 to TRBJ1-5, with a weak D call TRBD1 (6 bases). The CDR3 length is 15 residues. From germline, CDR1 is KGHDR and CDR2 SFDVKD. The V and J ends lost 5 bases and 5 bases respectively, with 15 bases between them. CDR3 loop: CATSAGRQGYQPQHF. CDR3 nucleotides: TGTGCCACCAGTGCTGGGCGCCAGGGGTATCAGCCCCAGCATTTT.

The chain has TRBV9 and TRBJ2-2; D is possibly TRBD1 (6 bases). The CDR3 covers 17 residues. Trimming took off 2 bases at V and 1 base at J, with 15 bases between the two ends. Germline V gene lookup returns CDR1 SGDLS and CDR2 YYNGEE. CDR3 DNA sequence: TGTGCCAGCAGCGTCGGACAGATCGTTTTGAACACCGGGGAGCTGTTTTTT. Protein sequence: CASSVGQIVLNTGELFF.